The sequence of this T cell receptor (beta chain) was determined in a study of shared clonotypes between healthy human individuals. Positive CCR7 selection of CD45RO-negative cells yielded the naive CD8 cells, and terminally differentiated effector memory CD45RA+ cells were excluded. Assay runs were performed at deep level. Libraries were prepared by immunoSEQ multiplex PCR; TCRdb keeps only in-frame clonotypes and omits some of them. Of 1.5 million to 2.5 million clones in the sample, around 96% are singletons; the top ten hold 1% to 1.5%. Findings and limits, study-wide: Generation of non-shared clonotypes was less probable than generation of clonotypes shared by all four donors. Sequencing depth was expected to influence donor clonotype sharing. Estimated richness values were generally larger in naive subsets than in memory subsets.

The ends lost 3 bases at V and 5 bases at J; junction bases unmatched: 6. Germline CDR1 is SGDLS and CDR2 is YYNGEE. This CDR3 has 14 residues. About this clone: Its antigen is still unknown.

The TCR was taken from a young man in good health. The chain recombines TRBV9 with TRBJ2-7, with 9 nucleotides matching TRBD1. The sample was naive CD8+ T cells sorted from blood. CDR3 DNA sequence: TGTGCCAGCAGCGGGGGACAGGGTCTTAACGAGCAGTACTTC. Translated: CASSGGQGLNEQYF.